Listed below are T cell receptor beta chains from one sample, sequenced in a study of cytomegalovirus exposure and HLA in healthy donors. The method was immunoSEQ multiplex PCR; TCRdb's version includes in-frame clones alone and lacks a portion of them. Altogether about 160,000 clones are present, about nine tenths being singletons, with the ten largest covering approximately 5%. The sample taken for sequencing was PBMCs. Source of these receptors: a woman aged 25 to 39 in good health and CMV-seronegative. CDR3s include the opening cysteine and the closing phenylalanine or tryptophan. A D gene is named only where the DNA matches it firmly. For some rows the clone size is stated as once, few or many, or as a class when expanded; others skip it.

J,V,D,size,DNA,CDR3
TRBJ2-1,TRBV7-3,-,-,TGTGCCAGCAGCAAATCACAGGGAAGTGAGCAGTTCTTC,CASSKSQGSEQFF
TRBJ1-5,TRBV5-6,-,-,TGTGCCAGCAGCTTGGGTTGGGCAGGGAATCAGCCCCAGCATTTT,CASSLGWAGNQPQHF
TRBJ2-1,TRBV6-5,TRBD1,-,TGTGCCAGCAGCGCACGAGGACAGGGAGTCCATGAGCAGTTCTTC,CASSARGQGVHEQFF
TRBJ1-1,TRBV6-1,-,-,TGTGCCAGCGGGAGAGGGAACACTGAAGCTTTCTTT,CASGRGNTEAFF
TRBJ2-3,TRBV4-3,-,-,TGCGCCAGCAGCCAATATCTAGCGACCACATCCACAGATACGCAGTATTTT,CASSQYLATTSTDTQYF
TRBJ1-5,TRBV6-1,-,once,TGTGCCAGCAGCCTGGGCTTGTGGGGCAATCAGCCCCAGCATTTT,CASSLGLWGNQPQHF
TRBJ1-6,TRBV27,-,-,TGTGCCAGCAGTTTAAGGACAGTTAATTCACCCCTCCACTTT,CASSLRTVNSPLHF
TRBJ2-2,TRBV18,-,-,TGTGCCAGCTCGCCGGGACTGGCCGTTGCCGGGGAGCTGTTTTTT,CASSPGLAVAGELFF
TRBJ2-7,TRBV6-1,-,-,TGTGCCAGCAGTGAATCCCAGGGCCGTGGCGAGCAGTACTTC,CASSESQGRGEQYF
TRBJ1-4,TRBV5-1,-,once,TGCGCCAGCAGCTTGAGGATTCTGGCGACTAATGAAAAACTGTTTTTT,CASSLRILATNEKLFF
TRBJ1-1,TRBV28,-,few,TGTGCCAGCACGTCAGGAACTGGGACCAGGGCTTTCTTT,CASTSGTGTRAFF
TRBJ2-1,TRBV4-3,-,-,TGCGCCAGCAGCCAAGATCGTAGTAGTGGACTTCTCTACAATGAGCAGTTCTTC,CASSQDRSSGLLYNEQFF
TRBJ2-5,TRBV5-1,-,many,TGCGCCAGCAGCGGTGGAGGGACTGGACAGACCCAGTACTTC,CASSGGGTGQTQYF
TRBJ2-1,TRBV5-6,-,-,TGTGCCAGCAGCTTGCGGGCGGGGGCTGAGCAGTTCTTC,CASSLRAGAEQFF
TRBJ2-1,TRBV6-5,-,-,TGTGCCAGCAGGGCCACCGGGACTCCGTACAATGAGCAGTTCTTC,CASRATGTPYNEQFF
TRBJ1-2,TRBV7-2,-,-,TGTGCCAGCAGCAGGACAGCCCTCTCCTTTAACTATGGCTACACCTTC,CASSRTALSFNYGYTF
TRBJ1-4,TRBV7-9,-,-,TGTGCCAGCAGCTCCCCAAGTATCTGGGAAACTAATGAAAAACTGTTTTTT,CASSSPSIWETNEKLFF
TRBJ2-7,TRBV6-1,-,-,TGTGCCAGCAGTGAAGGGGTCGGTGAACCCTACGAGCAGTACTTC,CASSEGVGEPYEQYF
TRBJ2-5,TRBV4-3,TRBD2,-,TGCGCCAGCAGCCAGACTAGCCGCGGCGAGACCCAGTACTTC,CASSQTSRGETQYF
TRBJ2-5,TRBV7-8,-,-,TGTGCCAGCAGCTTAGTTTGGGCGAAGACCCAGTACTTC,CASSLVWAKTQYF
TRBJ2-6,TRBV19,TRBD1,-,TGTGCCAGTAGTTCCGGGACAGGGTCTACTGGGGCCAACGTCCTGACTTTC,CASSSGTGSTGANVLTF
TRBJ2-2,TRBV11-3,-,-,TGTGCCAGCAGCTCCCTGGGTCAGGGGGAGCTGTTTTTT,CASSSLGQGELFF